This T cell receptor beta chain originates from a study of T cell changes during pregnancy in multiple sclerosis. The germline gives CDR1 SGHNT, CDR2 YYREEE (reference sequence). This CDR3 region has 13 residues. V was clipped by 2 bases and J by 5 bases, with 11 bases between them. Sequencing was performed with immunoSEQ multiplex PCR; in TCRdb, only in-frame clones are kept and a portion is missing. The sample includes about 130,000 clones, around 95% of them seen just once. Sequenced here: peripheral blood, sampled after pregnancy. The genes are TRBV5-4 and TRBJ2-7; weak D call: TRBD2 (5 bases). This TCR was sampled from a female donor with multiple sclerosis, enrolled in a pregnancy study. The CDR3 loop is CASSLLGFDEQYF. The CDR3 DNA follows: TGTGCCAGCAGCTTACTAGGGTTCGACGAGCAGTACTTC. The whole variable domain, remainder taken from reference TRBV5-4 and TRBJ2-7, is ETGVTQSPTHLIKTRGQQVTLRCSSQSGHNTVSWYQQALGQGPQFIFQYYREEENGRGNFPPRFSGLQFPNYSSELNVNALELDDSALYLCASSLLGFDEQYFGPGTRLTVT.